A selection of T cell receptor beta chains follows, all from one sample in a study of blood T cells in healthy people across ages. One entry per CDR3 protein results from TCRdb running MiXCR on the 5' RACE reads. The sample holds around 1.5 million distinct CDR3 sequences, roughly 32% seen once. Material for sequencing was blood. These receptors all stem from a woman aged 25 to 39 in good health. The CDR3 runs from the conserved cysteine through the conserved F or W. D genes are given only for firm matches. A clone size is listed for some rows: how often the clone was seen (once, few, many), or a class if it is expanded.

abundance	v_gene	j_gene	d_gene	CDR3nt	CDR3aa
.	TRBV15	TRBJ2-7	TRBD2	TGTGCCACCAGCAGAGATCACGGGGGGGCTTCCCACGAGCAGTACTTC	CATSRDHGGASHEQYF
.	TRBV5-1	TRBJ1-1	TRBD1	TGCGCCAGCAGCTTTTTGGGACAGCCTATGAACACTGAAGCTTTCTTT	CASSFLGQPMNTEAFF
.	TRBV7-9	TRBJ1-1	.	TGTGCCAGCAGCACCCAACGGGGGCAAGAAGCTTTCTTT	CASSTQRGQEAFF
.	TRBV7-7	TRBJ2-5	TRBD2	TGTGCCAGCAGCTTAGGGCGGGGGGCCGGAGAGACCCAGTACTTC	CASSLGRGAGETQYF
.	TRBV6-1	TRBJ2-1	.	TGTGCCAGCACACAAGGTGACTTAAGAGATGAGCAGTTCTTC	CASTQGDLRDEQFF
.	TRBV9	TRBJ2-7	TRBD2	TGTGCCAGCAGCGGGGGACTAGCGGGCCCCTCCTACGAGCAGTACTTC	CASSGGLAGPSYEQYF
many	TRBV20-1	TRBJ2-6	.	TGCAGTGCTTCACTTCCGGGGGAAGGGCCTGGGGCCAACGTCCTGACTTTC	CSASLPGEGPGANVLTF
.	TRBV10-2	TRBJ1-2	.	TGCGCCAGCAAGGGGGACTATGGCTACACCTTC	CASKGDYGYTF
few	TRBV18	TRBJ2-1	.	TGTGCCAGCTCACCAACAAGTTCGAGGGGGTTGGATGAGCAGTTCTTC	CASSPTSSRGLDEQFF
.	TRBV5-1	TRBJ2-2	TRBD2	TGCGCCAGCAGCTTGGCACTAGCGGGGGAGAACACCGGGGAGCTGTTTTTT	CASSLALAGENTGELFF
many	TRBV5-1	TRBJ2-1	TRBD1	TGCGCCAGCAGCGACGCATCAGGGGGTAACAACAATGAGCAGTTCTTC	CASSDASGGNNNEQFF
many	TRBV7-9	TRBJ2-7	TRBD1	TGTGCCAGCAGCTCAAACCGGGACAGGCTTTCCTACGAGCAGTACTTC	CASSSNRDRLSYEQYF
.	TRBV4-1	TRBJ1-1	.	TGCGCCAGCAGCCAAATCAGGGAGGCAACTGAAGCTTTCTTT	CASSQIREATEAFF
.	TRBV15	TRBJ2-7	.	TGTGCCACCAGCAGAGGAGGATCGGACAATGAGCAGTACTTC	CATSRGGSDNEQYF
.	TRBV1	TRBJ1-1	.	TGCACCAGCAGCCATCCACAAAATTGCCGTATGAACACTGAAGCTTTCTTT	CTSSHPQNCRMNTEAFF
few	TRBV14	TRBJ2-1	TRBD2	TGTGCCAGCAGCCCCTGGCGGGAGGACGGCGATGAGCAGTTCTTC	CASSPWREDGDEQFF
few	TRBV7-3	TRBJ1-2	.	TGTGCCAGCAGCTTATCCGGGGGTTATCGCTACACCTTC	CASSLSGGYRYTF
.	TRBV5-1	TRBJ2-7	TRBD2	TGCGCCAGCAGCTTGCCGACTAGCGGAGGGTCCTACAAGCAGTACTTC	CASSLPTSGGSYKQYF
.	TRBV28	TRBJ2-7	TRBD2	TGTGCCAGCAGTTTTCTAGCGGGAGTGTACGAGCAGTACTTC	CASSFLAGVYEQYF
few	TRBV4-1	TRBJ2-5	.	TGCGCCAGCAGGGTGGGGCAGACCAACCAAGAGACCCAGTACTTC	CASRVGQTNQETQYF
many	TRBV29-1	TRBJ2-3	.	TGCAGCGTTGCCCCCCTTCCGGGGATGAGCACAGATACGCAGTATTTT	CSVAPLPGMSTDTQYF
.	TRBV11-1	TRBJ2-1	TRBD1	TGTGCCAGCAGAGGAGGACAGGGAGTGCATAGCTCCCACAATGAGCAGTTCTTC	CASRGGQGVHSSHNEQFF
.	TRBV9	TRBJ2-1	.	TGTGCCAGCAGCGTAGCCCCGGGAGAAAAGCAGTTCTTC	CASSVAPGEKQFF
.	TRBV4-1	TRBJ1-1	.	TGCGCCAGCAGCCAAGATTCTGGTCTTGCGTTCGCGAACACTGAAGCTTTCTTT	CASSQDSGLAFANTEAFF
.	TRBV20-1	TRBJ2-2	TRBD1	TGCAGTGCTAGAGGGGGGGACAGGGTTGGCGGGGAGCTGTTTTTT	CSARGGDRVGGELFF
.	TRBV20-1	TRBJ2-1	.	TGCAGTGCTAGGCCCCCACGGGAGTTCTTC	CSARPPREFF
few	TRBV4-1	TRBJ1-1	.	TGCGCCAGCAGCCAAGAAGGGGAGGAAGCTTTCTTT	CASSQEGEEAFF